Sequencing of this T cell receptor (beta chain) was carried out in a study of T cells after yellow fever vaccination (dated by TCRdb to between 2018 and 2021). Background on the whole study: Staining for CD3, CD45RA, CCR7 and CD95 was used to sort memory subsets (EM, EMRA, CM and Tscm) on a BD FACS Aria III. Blood samples were taken at several timepoints before and after primary and secondary immunization, and bulk PBMC replicates and cell subsets were isolated. Libraries from fractions with low cell numbers were prepared with the SMART-Seq v4 Ultra Low Input RNA kit. To follow T-cell clones before and after primary and booster YFV17D yellow fever vaccination, bulk TCR alpha and beta repertoires were sequenced over time. Memory subsets were sorted on days 0, 15 and 45 and at 18 months after primary vaccination, and on days 0, 15 and 45 after the 30-year booster. Two healthy male donors made up the cohort, one aged 18 to 29 years and the other aged 30 to 40 years. What the authors observed across the whole study: Compared with the primary T-cell response, the secondary T-cell response was faster but weaker, reaching its peak on day 5 rather than on day 15. Computational filtering was needed because FACS-sorted repertoires could contain abundant contaminating clonotypes from the bulk population. After the booster, most of the clones that had expanded following primary vaccination were detected again (approximately 95% of CD4 and roughly 90% of CD8), which suggests that memory was broadly maintained. On day 0, almost all vaccine-responding clonotypes were found to be below detection in the sorted memory subsets. Because only two donors were included in the study, the extent to which the findings can be generalized is limited. A small fraction of clonotypes showed up in both the CD4 and CD8 compartments, probably as a result of convergent recombination.

What this sample's treatment or condition label stands for: live attenuated yellow fever vaccine strain. PBMCs were isolated from peripheral blood using a standard Ficoll-Paque protocol. For sorted memory subsets, RNA extraction was done with the RNeasy Micro Kit. Synthesis of TCR cDNA relied on 5'RACE template switching, a step that introduced a universal primer site along with unique molecular identifiers. Priming of cDNA synthesis was performed from both the TCR alpha and TCR beta constant segments. Two PCR steps were used to amplify libraries, with sample barcodes and sequencing adapters being added in the second step. Sequencing of libraries was performed on Illumina HiSeq 2500 (2x100 bp) or NovaSeq (2x150 bp). On the study's bioinformatics: MIGEC was used to demultiplex reads and collapse the reads into UMI consensus sequences, and MiXCR was used for V(D)J alignment. Clonotypes responding to the vaccine were identified with edgeR on replicate PBMC samples, with the criteria of FDR below 0.01 and a log2 fold change above 5 up to day 15. Bulk clonotypes were assigned CD4 or CD8 identity according to which sequenced CD4 or CD8 repertoire held them at higher abundance. To estimate how each clone was distributed across memory phenotypes, clonotype frequencies in memory subsets were weighted by FACS-sorted cell numbers. The raw public reads went through TCRdb reprocessing: fastp at Q25, MiXCR clone calling, in-frame beta chains kept. Rows matching on CDR3 protein sequence are summarized as one entry with the most common DNA and genes. These V and J calls originate from TCRdb's pipeline instead of the authors' own analysis. A total of 15,000 to 20,000 distinct CDR3 sequences appear in this sample, about 4.1% of them only once. More than 0.35% of the sample lies in the top ten.

At the junction V is shortened by 4 bases and J by 3 bases, with 4 bases in between. CDR1 and CDR2, looked up from the germline V gene, are MGHDK and SYGVNS. The CDR3 runs 12 amino acids, cysteine and phenylalanine included. Left in the record is the CDR3 DNA by itself, 36 bases read in frame from the first base. This clonotype was detected many times. Nothing much larger sits one base from this clone, and base qualities are not available. The sequence derives from a man aged 30 to 45 who received the YFV17D yellow fever vaccine. The sample consisted of PBMCs, either bulk or a sorted T-cell subset (CD4+, CD8+, memory, or dextramer-sorted; not recorded which), taken 15 days after the yellow fever booster vaccination. The V gene is TRBV25-1 and the J gene is TRBJ2-1; the D gene assignment is ambiguous. For the CDR3, the sequence is CASSGDYNEQFF. The nucleotide sequence is TGTGCCAGCAGTGGAGACTACAATGAGCAGTTCTTC. Outside the CDR3, residues come from the reference TRBV25-1 and TRBJ2-1 proteins, so the full variable domain is: EADIYQTPRYLVIGTGKKITLECSQTMGHDKMYWYQQDPGMELHLIHYSYGVNSTEKGDLSSESTVSRIRTEHFPLTLESARPSHTSQYLCASSGDYNEQFFGPGTRLTVL.